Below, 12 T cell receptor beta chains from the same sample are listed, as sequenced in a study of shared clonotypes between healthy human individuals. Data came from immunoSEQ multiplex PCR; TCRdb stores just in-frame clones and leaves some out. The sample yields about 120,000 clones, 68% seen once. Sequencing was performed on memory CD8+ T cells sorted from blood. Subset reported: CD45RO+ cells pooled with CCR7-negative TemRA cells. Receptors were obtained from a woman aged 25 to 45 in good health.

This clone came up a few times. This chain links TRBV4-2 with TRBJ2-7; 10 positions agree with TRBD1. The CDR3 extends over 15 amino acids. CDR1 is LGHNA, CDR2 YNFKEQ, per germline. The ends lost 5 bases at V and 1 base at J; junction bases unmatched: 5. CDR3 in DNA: TGTGCCAGCAGCAAAGGGACAGGGGAATCCTACGAGCAGTACTTC. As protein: CASSKGTGESYEQYF.

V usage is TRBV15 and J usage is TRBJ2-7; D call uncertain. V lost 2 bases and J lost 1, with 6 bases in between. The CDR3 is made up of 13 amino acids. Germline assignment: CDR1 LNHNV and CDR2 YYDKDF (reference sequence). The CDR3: CATSRLLSYEQYF. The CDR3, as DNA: TGTGCCACCAGCAGATTACTTTCCTACGAGCAGTACTTC.

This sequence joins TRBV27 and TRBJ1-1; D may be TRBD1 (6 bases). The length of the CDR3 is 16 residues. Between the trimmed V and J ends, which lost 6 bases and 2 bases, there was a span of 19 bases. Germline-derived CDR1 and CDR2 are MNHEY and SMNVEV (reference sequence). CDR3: CASRGGITDRNTEAFF. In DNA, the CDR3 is TGTGCCAGCAGAGGGGGGATAACAGACAGAAACACTGAAGCTTTCTTT.

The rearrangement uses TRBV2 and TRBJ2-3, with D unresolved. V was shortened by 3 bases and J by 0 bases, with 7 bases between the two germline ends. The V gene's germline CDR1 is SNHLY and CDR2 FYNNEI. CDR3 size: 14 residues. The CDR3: CASSEGPSTDTQYF. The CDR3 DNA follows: TGTGCCAGCAGTGAGGGCCCTAGCACAGATACGCAGTATTTT. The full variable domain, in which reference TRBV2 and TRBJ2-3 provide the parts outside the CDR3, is EPEVTQTPSHQVTQMGQEVILRCVPISNHLYFYWYRQILGQKVEFLVSFYNNEISEKSEIFDDQFSVERPDGSNFTLKIRSTKLEDSAMYFCASSEGPSTDTQYFGPGTRLTVL.

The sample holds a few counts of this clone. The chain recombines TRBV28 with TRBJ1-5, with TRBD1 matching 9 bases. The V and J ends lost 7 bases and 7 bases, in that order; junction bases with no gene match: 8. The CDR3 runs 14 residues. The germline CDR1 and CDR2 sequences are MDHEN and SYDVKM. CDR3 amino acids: CASTPVDRGQPQHF. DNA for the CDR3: TGTGCCAGCACCCCAGTGGACAGGGGACAGCCCCAGCATTTT.

The CDR3, as DNA: TGTGCCAGCAGTTTATTTATACTAGCGGGAGGGCCGGTCGAGCAGTACTTC. Encoded protein: CASSLFILAGGPVEQYF. The chain carries TRBV27 and TRBJ2-5; 13 bases are shared with TRBD2. The J call may be faulty, since TRBJ2-7 better matches the DNA end. Germline CDR1 is MNHEY and CDR2 is SMNVEV (reference sequence). The CDR3 consists of 17 residues.

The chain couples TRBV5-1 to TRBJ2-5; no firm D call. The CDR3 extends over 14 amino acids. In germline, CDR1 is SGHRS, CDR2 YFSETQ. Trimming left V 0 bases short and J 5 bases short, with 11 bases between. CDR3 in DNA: TGCGCCAGCAGCTTGGAGGGCCTAGGGGAGACCCAGTACTTC. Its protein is CASSLEGLGETQYF. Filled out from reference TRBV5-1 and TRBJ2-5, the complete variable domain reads KAGVTQTPRYLIKTRGQQVTLSCSPISGHRSVSWYQQTPGQGLQFLFEYFSETQRNKGNFPGRFSGRQFSNSRSEMNVSTLELGDSALYLCASSLEGLGETQYFGPGTRLLVL.

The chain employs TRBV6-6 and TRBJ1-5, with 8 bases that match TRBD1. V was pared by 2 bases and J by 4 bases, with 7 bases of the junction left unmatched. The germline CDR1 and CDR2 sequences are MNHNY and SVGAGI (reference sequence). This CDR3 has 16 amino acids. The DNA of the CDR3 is TGTGCCAGCAGTTACACACCGACAGGGGAGAATCAGCCCCAGCATTTT. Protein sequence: CASSYTPTGENQPQHF.

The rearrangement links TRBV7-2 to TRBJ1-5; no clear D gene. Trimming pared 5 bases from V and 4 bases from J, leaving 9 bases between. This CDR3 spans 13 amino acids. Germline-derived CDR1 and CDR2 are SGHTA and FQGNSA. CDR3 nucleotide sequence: TGTGCCAGCAGCCTCCAGGTGAATCAGCCCCAGCATTTT. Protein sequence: CASSLQVNQPQHF.

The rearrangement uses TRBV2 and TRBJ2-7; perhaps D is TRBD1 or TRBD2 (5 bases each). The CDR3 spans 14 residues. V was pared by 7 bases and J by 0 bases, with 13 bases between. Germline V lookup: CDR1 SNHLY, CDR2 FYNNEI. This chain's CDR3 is CASIGARSSYEQYF. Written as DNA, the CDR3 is TGTGCCAGCATCGGGGCCCGGAGCTCCTACGAGCAGTACTTC.

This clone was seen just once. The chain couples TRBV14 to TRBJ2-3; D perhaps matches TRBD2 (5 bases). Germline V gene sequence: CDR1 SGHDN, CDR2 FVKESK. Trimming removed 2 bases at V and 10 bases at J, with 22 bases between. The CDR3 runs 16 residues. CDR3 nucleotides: TGTGCCAGCAGCCAAACTTTCAGTGTCGGAGGACCCTCGCAGTATTTT. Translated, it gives CASSQTFSVGGPSQYF.

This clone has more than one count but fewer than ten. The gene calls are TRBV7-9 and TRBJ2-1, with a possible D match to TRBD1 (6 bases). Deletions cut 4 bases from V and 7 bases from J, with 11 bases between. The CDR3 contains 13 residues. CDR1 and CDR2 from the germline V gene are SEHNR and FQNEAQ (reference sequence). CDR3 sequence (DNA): TGTGCCAGCAGCTCAGGGGTTTGGAATGAGCAGTTCTTC. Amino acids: CASSSGVWNEQFF.